This T cell receptor (beta chain) was recovered during a study of shared clonotypes between healthy human individuals. Study-level findings and limits: Across a handful of donors, naive CD4 shared roughly 5%, naive CD8 about 3.2%, memory CD4 roughly 2.4%, memory CD8 about 0.38%. The researchers took only blood, and tissue repertoires probably look different.

Sequencing used immunoSEQ multiplex PCR; TCRdb keeps in-frame clones, though not all of them. The sample holds roughly 2.6 million clones; roughly nine tenths are singletons and the top ten take about 0.13%. In the case of this clone: Antigen: not known.

CDR1 is MDHEN, CDR2 SYDVKM, per germline. Trimming stripped 5 bases from V and 2 bases from J, with 13 bases between. The CDR3 has 14 amino acids. The source is a young man in good health. The specimen sequenced was naive CD4+ T cells sorted from blood. Subset: CD45RA+ positively selected. This chain connects TRBV28 to TRBJ2-7; no definite D call. The CDR3 coding sequence is TGTGCCAGCAGTCCCCTCCGAACAGCCTACGAGCAGTACTTC. This sequence encodes CASSPLRTAYEQYF. The full variable domain, with the rest looked up from reference TRBV28 and TRBJ2-7, is DVKVTQSSRYLVKRTGEKVFLECVQDMDHENMFWYRQDPGLGLRLIYFSYDVKMKEKGDIPEGYSVSREKKERFSLILESASTNQTSMYLCASSPLRTAYEQYFGPGTRLTVT.